The TCR beta chain described here comes from a study of control samples from healthy donors and cancer patients. Repertoires were generated with immunoSEQ multiplex PCR, while TCRdb's copy carries only in-frame clones and drops some. This sample has 50,000 or so clones, with more than 85% found just once. This TCR derives from a woman aged 50 to 65 with head and neck cancer. The sample taken for sequencing was PBMCs.

CDR3 bases: TGTGCCAGTAGTCAAGACTTCTCCGGGGTCCAAGAGACCCAGTACTTC. This translates into CASSQDFSGVQETQYF. V usage is TRBV19 and J usage is TRBJ2-5, with D perhaps TRBD2 (5 bases). V dropped 5 bases and J dropped 1 base, with 17 bases sitting between them. The CDR3 is made up of 16 amino acids. The V gene's germline CDR1 is LNHDA and CDR2 SQIVND (reference sequence).